The 18 T cell receptor beta chains listed next were all sequenced from one sample in a study of long-term antiretroviral therapy in people with HIV. Researchers report immunoSEQ v3.0 was run at survey level. The protocol was immunoSEQ multiplex PCR, while the TCRdb copy is restricted to in-frame clones and leaves out a portion. The top ten clones hold 9.5% to 13% of a sample with fewer than 6,500 clones, more than 70% of them seen once. Sequencing was performed on unsorted PBMCs, taken 1.8 years before starting antiretroviral therapy. The origin of the receptors is a man aged 35-49 years with HIV.

The rearrangement uses TRBV10-3 and TRBJ2-1, with D perhaps matching TRBD2 (5 bases). In germline, CDR1 is ENHRY, CDR2 SYGVKD. V dropped 4 bases and J dropped 3 bases, with 13 bases sitting between them. The CDR3 length is 15 residues. The CDR3 region has the DNA TGTGCCATCAGTGCCTCAGCGGAAAGCTACAATGAGCAGTTCTTC. Its protein is CAISASAESYNEQFF.

J is TRBJ2-1 and V is TRBV28, with D perhaps matching TRBD1 (5 bases). This CDR3 is 17 amino acids long. V was pared by 6 bases and J by 9 bases, with 27 bases between. The germline V gene has CDR1 MDHEN and CDR2 SYDVKM. The CDR3 DNA follows: TGTGCCAGCAGCGAGTTCACGGTGGGCCTCCTTCAGGGTGAGCAGTTCTTC. This translates into CASSEFTVGLLQGEQFF.

V is TRBV7-9 and J is TRBJ1-1; 7 bases line up with TRBD1. The CDR3 covers 15 residues. The trim removed 5 bases at V and 5 bases at J, leaving 11 bases unmatched. Germline CDR1 SEHNR, CDR2 FQNEAQ (reference sequence). CDR3 sequence: CASSPTTGYGTEAFF. The CDR3, as DNA: TGTGCCAGCAGCCCCACGACAGGGTATGGGACTGAAGCTTTCTTT.

CDR3 coding DNA: TGTGCCAGCGTGGATGTGACACCCCAAGAGACCCAGTACTTC. The encoded protein is CASVDVTPQETQYF. This chain links TRBV7-9 with TRBJ2-5; D is unclear. CDR3 size: 14 residues. Germline CDR1 reads SEHNR; CDR2 reads FQNEAQ (reference sequence). Trimming cost V 8 bases and J 1 base, with 14 bases left between them.

The chain recombines TRBV5-6 with TRBJ2-7; 8 bases line up with TRBD2. Unmatched junction bases numbered 12, after V lost 4 bases and J lost 6 bases. The germline V gene encodes CDR1 SGHDT and CDR2 YYEEEE. The CDR3 is 15 amino acids. For the CDR3, the DNA is TGTGCCAGCAGCGTATTAGCGGGATTAAGTAGCGAGCAGTACTTC. Translated, it gives CASSVLAGLSSEQYF.

The CDR3 here is CASYNPGGATEAFF. For the CDR3, the DNA is TGTGCCAGCTATAACCCAGGGGGGGCCACTGAAGCTTTCTTT. The genes are TRBV6-6 and TRBJ1-1; 7 positions match TRBD1. The germline gives CDR1 MNHNY, CDR2 SVGAGI (reference sequence). V lost 8 bases, J lost 4 bases, and 10 bases stayed unmatched. CDR3 length: 14 residues.

The V and J genes are TRBV18 and TRBJ2-7, with TRBD2 matching 8 bases. There are 14 residues in the CDR3. V lost 3 bases, J lost 3 bases, and 4 bases stayed unmatched. CDR1 is KGHSH and CDR2 is LQKENI in the germline V gene. In nucleotides, the CDR3 is TGTGCCAGCTCACCGGCCGGGGGGGACTACGAGCAGTACTTC. Protein product: CASSPAGGDYEQYF.

The CDR3 nucleotides are TGTGCCAGCAGCTTAAGGACTAGCGGGAGGAACACCGGGGAGCTGTTTTTT. Its protein product is CASSLRTSGRNTGELFF. The chain links TRBV7-3 to TRBJ2-2, with TRBD2 matching over 13 bases. This CDR3 contains 17 residues. Germline-derived CDR1 and CDR2 are SGHTA and FQGTGA. The ends lost 1 base at V and 1 base at J; junction bases unmatched: 0.

The chain links TRBV7-9 to TRBJ1-1; D unresolved. Germline CDR1 reads SEHNR; CDR2 reads FQNEAQ (reference sequence). Trimming took off 1 base at V and 3 bases at J, with 6 bases between the two ends. This CDR3 comprises 13 residues. For the CDR3, the DNA is TGTGCCAGCAGCTTAGTTGGGTACACTGAAGCTTTCTTT. As protein: CASSLVGYTEAFF.

V and J are TRBV10-3 and TRBJ2-1; 8 nucleotides align to TRBD2. The CDR3 totals 15 residues. V was pared by 7 bases and J by 6 bases, with 11 bases of the junction left unmatched. CDR1 and CDR2 (germline): ENHRY, SYGVKD. CDR3 in amino acids: CAINERGKGGNEQFF. DNA of the CDR3: TGTGCCATCAACGAGCGGGGGAAAGGGGGCAATGAGCAGTTCTTC.

The chain has TRBV18 and TRBJ2-1; TRBD1 is a possible D gene (6 bases). The germline V gene encodes CDR1 KGHSH and CDR2 LQKENI. The CDR3 has 15 residues. The V end was cut by 2 bases, the J end by 5 bases, with 13 bases between. This CDR3 reads CASSPATGIDNEQFF. The CDR3 DNA reads TGTGCCAGCTCACCAGCAACAGGGATAGACAATGAGCAGTTCTTC.

The chain joins TRBV27 to TRBJ1-5; D perhaps matches TRBD1 (5 bases). With 8 bases removed from V and 4 bases from J, the gap between germline ends came to 9 bases. The CDR3 consists of 12 residues. Germline CDR1 and CDR2: MNHEY and SMNVEV (reference sequence). The CDR3 is CASRQFNQPQHF. Here the CDR3 DNA reads TGTGCCAGCCGACAGTTTAATCAGCCCCAGCATTTT.

The chain combines TRBV18 with TRBJ1-2; D gene uncertain. CDR1 and CDR2 from the germline V gene are KGHSH and LQKENI. The CDR3 contains 14 residues. Trimming took off 3 bases at V and 4 bases at J, with 12 bases between the two ends. CDR3 protein: CASSPGWGLYGYTF. CDR3 bases: TGTGCCAGCTCACCGGGTTGGGGTCTCTATGGCTACACCTTC.

This chain joins TRBV7-2 and TRBJ2-3, with D tentatively TRBD2 (5 bases). The V end lost 1 base, the J end lost 3 bases, and 8 bases lay between the germline ends. This CDR3 comprises 14 residues. Per the germline V gene, CDR1 is SGHTA and CDR2 is FQGNSA. The CDR3 region has the DNA TGTGCCAGCAGCTTAGGGGGAGTTACAGATACGCAGTATTTT. This sequence encodes CASSLGGVTDTQYF.

V is TRBV5-6 and J is TRBJ2-7; 8 bases match TRBD1. Germline assignment: CDR1 SGHDT and CDR2 YYEEEE. With 3 bases clipped from V and 6 bases from J, the junction kept 2 bases outside the gene matches. The CDR3 length is 12 residues. For the CDR3, the DNA is TGTGCCAGCAGCTGGACAGGGACCGAGCAGTACTTC. Amino acid sequence: CASSWTGTEQYF.

The rearrangement joins TRBV10-3 to TRBJ1-1; D remains ambiguous. CDR1 is ENHRY and CDR2 is SYGVKD in the germline V gene. This CDR3 is 14 amino acids long. V lost 8 bases and J 7 bases, leaving 20 bases between the germline ends. This CDR3 reads CAIPANGVMGEAFF. CDR3 DNA: TGTGCCATCCCTGCAAATGGGGTGATGGGTGAAGCTTTCTTT.

The rearrangement links TRBV5-1 to TRBJ2-1; 8 nucleotides agree with TRBD2. The germline CDR1 and CDR2 sequences are SGHRS and YFSETQ. The CDR3 loop spans 14 amino acids. J gave up 5 bases and V 5 bases, and 6 bases lay outside the gene matches. CDR3 DNA sequence: TGCGCCAGCAGGCTCGGCGGGGGGAACAATGAGCAGTTCTTC. This encodes CASRLGGGNNEQFF.

The gene calls are TRBV28 and TRBJ2-7; 8 bases match TRBD1. Germline V CDR1 and CDR2: MDHEN, SYDVKM. The CDR3 is 14 amino acids. V shed 5 bases and J 4 bases; nucleotides not matched to a gene: 7. The CDR3 spells CASSGRTGRYEQYF. CDR3 nucleotide sequence: TGTGCCAGCAGTGGGCGGACAGGGAGGTACGAGCAGTACTTC.